Sequencing of this T cell receptor (beta chain) was carried out in a study of OX40 agonist ivuxolimab in advanced cancers. On the study more broadly: Treatment of patients was with ivuxolimab, an agonistic anti-OX40 (CD134) antibody. General study results and limits: Antigen specificity remained undetermined for the expanded peripheral T cells. Averaging showed that CD8+ T cells had more expanded clones than CD4+ did.

Trimming cost V 8 bases and J 8 bases, with 15 bases left between them. The CDR3 extends over 13 amino acids. Germline CDR1 is SNHLY and CDR2 is FYNNEI. TCRdb's copy holds only in-frame clones and misses some; the assay was immunoSEQ multiplex PCR. Found here are some 35,000 clones, 70% to 90% of them singletons; the top ten hold about 35%. As concerns this clone: Antigen: not known.

The rearrangement uses TRBV2 and TRBJ1-4; D call uncertain. Sequences were derived from CD4+ or CD8+ T cells sorted from blood, sampled in a trial of the OX40 agonist ivuxolimab. This clonotype was sampled from an adult with an advanced solid tumor such as melanoma, head and neck, liver or kidney cancer. The CDR3 loop reads CASRFAAGEKLFF. CDR3 DNA sequence: TGTGCCAGCCGTTTTGCCGCGGGAGAAAAACTGTTTTTT.